The entry that follows covers one TCR beta chain sequence. Germline assignment: CDR1 ENHRY and CDR2 SYGVKD. Between the trimmed V and J ends, which lost 7 bases and 0 bases, there was a span of 18 bases. This CDR3 has 16 amino acids. The data derive from a study of T cell changes during pregnancy in multiple sclerosis. TCRdb's table, derived via immunoSEQ multiplex PCR, lists solely in-frame clones and lacks some. This sample has 25,000 to 35,000 clones, with approximately 90% found just once. This clonotype was sampled from a female donor with multiple sclerosis, enrolled in a pregnancy study. The chain employs TRBV10-3 and TRBJ1-2, with D tentatively TRBD1 (6 bases). Source: CD8+ T cells from peripheral blood mononuclear cells, taken in the second trimester of pregnancy. This chain's CDR3 is CAINRLQGHSNYGYTF. The CDR3 DNA follows: TGTGCCATCAATCGCTTGCAGGGACACTCTAACTATGGCTACACCTTC.